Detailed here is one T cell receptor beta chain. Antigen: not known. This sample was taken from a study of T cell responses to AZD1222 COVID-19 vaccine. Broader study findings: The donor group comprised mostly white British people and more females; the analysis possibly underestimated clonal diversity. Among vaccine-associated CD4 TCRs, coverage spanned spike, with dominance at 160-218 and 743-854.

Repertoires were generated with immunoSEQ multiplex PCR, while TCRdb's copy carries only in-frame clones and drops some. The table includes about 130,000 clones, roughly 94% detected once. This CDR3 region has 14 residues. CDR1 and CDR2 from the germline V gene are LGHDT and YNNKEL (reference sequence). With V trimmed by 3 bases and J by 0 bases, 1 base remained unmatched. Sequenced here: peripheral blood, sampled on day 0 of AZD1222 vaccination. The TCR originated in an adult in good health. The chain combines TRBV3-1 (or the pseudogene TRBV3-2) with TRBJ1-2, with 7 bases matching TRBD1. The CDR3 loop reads CASSQTGTNYGYTF. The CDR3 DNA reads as TGTGCCAGCAGCCAGACAGGGACTAACTATGGCTACACCTTC.